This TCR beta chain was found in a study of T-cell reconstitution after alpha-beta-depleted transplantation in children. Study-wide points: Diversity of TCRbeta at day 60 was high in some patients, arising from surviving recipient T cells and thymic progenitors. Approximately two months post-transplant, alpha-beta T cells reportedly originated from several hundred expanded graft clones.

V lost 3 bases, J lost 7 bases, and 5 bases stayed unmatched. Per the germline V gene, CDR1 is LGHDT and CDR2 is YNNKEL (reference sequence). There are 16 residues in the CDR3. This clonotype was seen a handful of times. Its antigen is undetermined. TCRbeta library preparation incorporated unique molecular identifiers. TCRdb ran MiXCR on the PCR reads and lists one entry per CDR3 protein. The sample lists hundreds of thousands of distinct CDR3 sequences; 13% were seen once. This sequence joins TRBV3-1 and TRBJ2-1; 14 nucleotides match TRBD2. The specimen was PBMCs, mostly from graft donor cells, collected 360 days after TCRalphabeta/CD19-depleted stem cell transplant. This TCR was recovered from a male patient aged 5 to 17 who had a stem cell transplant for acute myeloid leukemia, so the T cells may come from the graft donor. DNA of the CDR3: TGTGCCAGCAGCCACGGACTAGCGGGAGGTAGGAATGAGCAGTTCTTC. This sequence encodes CASSHGLAGGRNEQFF.